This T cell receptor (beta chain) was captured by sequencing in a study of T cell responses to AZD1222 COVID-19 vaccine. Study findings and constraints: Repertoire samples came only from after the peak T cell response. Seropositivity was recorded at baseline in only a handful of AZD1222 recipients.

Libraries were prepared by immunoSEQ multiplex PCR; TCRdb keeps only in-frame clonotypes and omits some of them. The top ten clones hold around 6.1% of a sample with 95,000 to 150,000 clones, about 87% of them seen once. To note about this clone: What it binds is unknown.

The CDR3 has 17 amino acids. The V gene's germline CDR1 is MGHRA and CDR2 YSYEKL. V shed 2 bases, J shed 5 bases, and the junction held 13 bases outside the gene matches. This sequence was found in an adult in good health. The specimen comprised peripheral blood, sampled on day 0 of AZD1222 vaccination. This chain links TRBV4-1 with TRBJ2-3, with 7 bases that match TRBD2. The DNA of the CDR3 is TGCGCCAGCAGCCAAAATTGGCCTAGCGGTCTCCGAGATACGCAGTATTTT. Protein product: CASSQNWPSGLRDTQYF.